These 21 T cell receptor beta chains originate from one sample sequenced in a study of long-term antiretroviral therapy in people with HIV. Version v3.0 of the immunoSEQ assay ran at survey level. TCRdb keeps only in-frame clones here, not all; method: immunoSEQ multiplex PCR. This sample has roughly 28,000 clones; 90% to 95% occur once, and the top ten carry under 5.5%. The starting material was unsorted PBMCs, obtained 3.1 years after starting antiretroviral therapy. These receptors all come from a man aged 18-30 years with HIV.

In this sample, this clone turned up a few times. The chain has TRBV4-1 and TRBJ2-7; a weak D match, TRBD2 (6 bases). The ends were cut back, 0 bases at V and 2 bases at J, with 11 bases in the middle. There are 15 residues in the CDR3. The V gene's germline CDR1 is MGHRA and CDR2 YSYEKL. Written as DNA, the CDR3 is TGCGCCAGCAGCCAAGATGGAGGGCGCCCCTACGAGCAGTACTTC. Translation gives CASSQDGGRPYEQYF.

CDR3 nucleotides: TGTGCTACGAGTAATTACAATGAGCAGTTCTTC. Its translation is CATSNYNEQFF. The chain employs TRBV19 and TRBJ2-1; D gene unclear. Per the germline V gene, CDR1 is LNHDA and CDR2 is SQIVND (reference sequence). The CDR3 runs to 11 residues. The variable domain in full, with the rest retrieved from reference TRBV19 and TRBJ2-1, is DGGITQSPKYLFRKEGQNVTLSCEQNLNHDAMYWYRQDPGQGLRLIYYSQIVNDFQKGDIAEGYSVSREKKESFPLTVTSAQKNPTAFYLCATSNYNEQFFGPGTRLTVL.

J is TRBJ2-5 and V is TRBV4-1; TRBD2 matches 15 bases. The CDR3 has 18 residues. Germline CDR1 reads MGHRA; CDR2 reads YSYEKL. Unmatched junction bases numbered 8, after V lost 4 bases and J lost 2 bases. CDR3 in amino acids: CASSRWTSGRARQETQYF. The CDR3 DNA reads as TGCGCCAGCAGCCGATGGACTAGCGGGAGGGCCAGGCAAGAGACCCAGTACTTC.

V gene TRBV27 combines with J gene TRBJ1-2; D may be TRBD1 (5 bases). V was trimmed by 8 bases and J by 5 bases, leaving 15 bases between them. The CDR3 is made up of 13 amino acids. In germline, CDR1 is MNHEY, CDR2 SMNVEV (reference sequence). Written as DNA, the CDR3 is TGTGCCAGCGGAAACCCTGGGGCGTATGGCTACACCTTC. Its translation: CASGNPGAYGYTF.

This chain uses TRBV11-2 with TRBJ2-7; TRBD1 or TRBD2 may be the D gene (5 bases each). V was pared by 4 bases and J by 6 bases, with 13 bases between. Germline V gene lookup returns CDR1 SGHAT and CDR2 FQNNGV. The CDR3 runs 13 residues. CDR3 amino acids: CASSSVGPLEQYF. For the CDR3, the DNA is TGTGCCAGCAGCTCCGTGGGACCCCTCGAGCAGTACTTC.

J is TRBJ2-7 and V is TRBV21-1; TRBD2, as called in the table, went unchecked against the DNA. TRBV21-1 constitutes a pseudogene. This CDR3 is 13 amino acids long. CDR3 loop: CANSSLPAHEQYF. The CDR3, as DNA: TGTGCCAACAGTTCACTCCCCGCCCACGAGCAGTACTTC.

The chain recombines TRBV30 with TRBJ2-3; 7 bases are shared with TRBD1. The CDR3 covers 12 residues. Germline CDR1 reads GTSNPN; CDR2 reads SVGIG (reference sequence). Trimming took 2 bases from V and 6 from J; bases not matched to a gene: 2. The CDR3 spells CAWSQQGDTQYF. CDR3 DNA sequence: TGTGCCTGGAGTCAACAGGGGGATACGCAGTATTTT.

The gene calls are TRBV5-1 and TRBJ2-2; D is uncertain. Germline assignment: CDR1 SGHRS and CDR2 YFSETQ. The germline V and J ends were trimmed by 4 bases and 3 bases, with 4 bases remaining between them. The CDR3 runs 12 residues. The CDR3 reads CASSLYTGELFF. The CDR3 DNA is TGCGCCAGCAGCCTTTACACCGGGGAGCTGTTTTTT.

DNA for the CDR3: TGCAGCGGAACGGTTAACTATGGCTACACCTTC. Protein product: CSGTVNYGYTF. The V and J genes are TRBV29-1 and TRBJ1-2; no definite D call. V gave up 7 bases and J gave up 1 base, with 7 bases separating them. The CDR3 has 11 residues. The germline gives CDR1 SQVTM, CDR2 ANQGSEA.

The chain joins TRBV2 to TRBJ1-3; TRBD1 might be the D (6 bases). CDR1 and CDR2 (germline): SNHLY, FYNNEI. Trimming shortened V by 5 bases and J by 0 bases, and 14 bases separated the two germline ends. The CDR3 is 16 amino acids. CDR3 sequence (DNA): TGTGCCAGCAGTCAAAACAGGGTAACCTCTGGAAACACCATATATTTT. It yields the protein CASSQNRVTSGNTIYF. The variable domain in full, with the rest retrieved from reference TRBV2 and TRBJ1-3, is EPEVTQTPSHQVTQMGQEVILRCVPISNHLYFYWYRQILGQKVEFLVSFYNNEISEKSEIFDDQFSVERPDGSNFTLKIRSTKLEDSAMYFCASSQNRVTSGNTIYFGEGSWLTVV.

The chain couples TRBV10-3 to TRBJ2-5; 8 bases match TRBD2. V lost 5 bases, J lost 3 bases, and 8 bases stayed unmatched. CDR1 is ENHRY, CDR2 SYGVKD, per germline. The CDR3 is 15 residues long. CDR3 residues: CAISKLSGGEETQYF. The CDR3 DNA is TGTGCCATCAGTAAACTGTCGGGGGGGGAAGAGACCCAGTACTTC.

The chain joins TRBV2 to TRBJ2-7; D unclear. The CDR3 has 15 residues. Trimming pared 10 bases from V and 2 bases from J, leaving 21 bases between. From germline, CDR1 is SNHLY and CDR2 FYNNEI. The CDR3 loop is CANKNWGRMTYEQYF. The CDR3 DNA reads TGTGCCAACAAGAACTGGGGTAGAATGACCTACGAGCAGTACTTC.

V and J are TRBV7-2 and TRBJ1-2; 7 bases agree with TRBD1. The J segment lost 6 bases and the V segment lost 1 base, leaving 11 bases of the junction unmatched. The CDR3 runs 16 residues. Germline-derived CDR1 and CDR2 are SGHTA and FQGNSA. DNA for the CDR3: TGTGCCAGCAGCTTAGATACAGGGGTGGATTTGAATGGCTACACCTTC. It yields the protein CASSLDTGVDLNGYTF.

This clone occurred a few times. This sequence joins TRBV18 and TRBJ1-5, with D maybe TRBD1 (6 bases). V was cut by 2 bases and J by 5 bases, with 19 bases left in between. The CDR3 extends over 17 amino acids. Germline CDR1 KGHSH, CDR2 LQKENI. CDR3 region: CASSPFPPGRGDQPQHF. The CDR3, as DNA: TGTGCCAGCTCACCATTTCCTCCAGGGAGGGGGGATCAGCCCCAGCATTTT.

The chain carries TRBV6-4 and TRBJ1-5; 10 positions agree with TRBD1. The germline V gene has CDR1 MRHNA and CDR2 SNTAGT. V was clipped by 6 bases and J by 4 bases; unmatched bases: 3. CDR3 size: 14 residues. CDR3 residues: CASSEDRGNQPQHF. Written as DNA, the CDR3 is TGTGCCAGCAGCGAGGACAGGGGGAATCAGCCCCAGCATTTT.

The chain joins TRBV10-2 to TRBJ1-1; possible D gene TRBD1, 6 bases. The germline CDR1 and CDR2 sequences are WSHSY and SAAADI. V dropped 7 bases and J dropped 4 bases, with 13 bases sitting between them. The CDR3 length is 13 residues. CDR3 region: CASKQTGVTEAFF. The CDR3 DNA sequence: TGCGCCAGCAAGCAGACAGGAGTCACTGAAGCTTTCTTT.

V gene TRBV5-5 combines with J gene TRBJ1-1; D gene uncertain. The V gene lost 4 bases and the J gene lost 8 bases, with 21 bases spanning the gap. Germline V gives CDR1 SGHKS, CDR2 YYEKEE (reference sequence). The CDR3 length is 15 residues. The CDR3 is CASSHLLGPGPEAFF. The CDR3 DNA reads as TGTGCCAGCAGCCACCTACTCGGACCCGGGCCCGAAGCTTTCTTT.

The chain recombines TRBV4-3 with TRBJ2-2; the D is unclear. V lost 0 bases and J 4 bases, leaving 12 bases between the germline ends. Germline CDR1 LGHNA, CDR2 YSLEER. This CDR3 is built from 16 residues. CDR3 in amino acids: CASSQDRGSSTGELFF. In DNA, the CDR3 is TGCGCCAGCAGCCAAGATCGAGGCTCGAGCACCGGGGAGCTGTTTTTT.

The chain is built from TRBV6-6 and TRBJ1-5; 11 nucleotides agree with TRBD1. Germline lookup yields CDR1 MNHNY and CDR2 SVGAGI (reference sequence). The V and J ends lost 5 bases and 4 bases, in that order; junction bases with no gene match: 4. The CDR3 length is 15 residues. The CDR3 DNA sequence: TGTGCCAGCAGTCCCGGGACAGGGGGAAATCAGCCCCAGCATTTT. This gives the protein CASSPGTGGNQPQHF.

The chain links TRBV29-1 to TRBJ2-3; D gene uncertain. The V end was cut by 3 bases, the J end by 3 bases, with 7 bases between. The CDR3 is made up of 12 amino acids. Germline V CDR1 and CDR2: SQVTM, ANQGSEA. The CDR3, as DNA: TGCAGCGTTGATCTGGGGACAGATACGCAGTATTTT. Protein sequence: CSVDLGTDTQYF.

This chain uses TRBV28 with TRBJ2-3; no firm D call. The CDR3 loop spans 15 amino acids. Germline loops: CDR1 MDHEN, CDR2 SYDVKM. Trimming took off 5 bases at V and 0 bases at J, with 12 bases between the two ends. CDR3 DNA: TGTGCCAGCAGTCCGGTAGGGTCTAGCACAGATACGCAGTATTTT. Its translation: CASSPVGSSTDTQYF.